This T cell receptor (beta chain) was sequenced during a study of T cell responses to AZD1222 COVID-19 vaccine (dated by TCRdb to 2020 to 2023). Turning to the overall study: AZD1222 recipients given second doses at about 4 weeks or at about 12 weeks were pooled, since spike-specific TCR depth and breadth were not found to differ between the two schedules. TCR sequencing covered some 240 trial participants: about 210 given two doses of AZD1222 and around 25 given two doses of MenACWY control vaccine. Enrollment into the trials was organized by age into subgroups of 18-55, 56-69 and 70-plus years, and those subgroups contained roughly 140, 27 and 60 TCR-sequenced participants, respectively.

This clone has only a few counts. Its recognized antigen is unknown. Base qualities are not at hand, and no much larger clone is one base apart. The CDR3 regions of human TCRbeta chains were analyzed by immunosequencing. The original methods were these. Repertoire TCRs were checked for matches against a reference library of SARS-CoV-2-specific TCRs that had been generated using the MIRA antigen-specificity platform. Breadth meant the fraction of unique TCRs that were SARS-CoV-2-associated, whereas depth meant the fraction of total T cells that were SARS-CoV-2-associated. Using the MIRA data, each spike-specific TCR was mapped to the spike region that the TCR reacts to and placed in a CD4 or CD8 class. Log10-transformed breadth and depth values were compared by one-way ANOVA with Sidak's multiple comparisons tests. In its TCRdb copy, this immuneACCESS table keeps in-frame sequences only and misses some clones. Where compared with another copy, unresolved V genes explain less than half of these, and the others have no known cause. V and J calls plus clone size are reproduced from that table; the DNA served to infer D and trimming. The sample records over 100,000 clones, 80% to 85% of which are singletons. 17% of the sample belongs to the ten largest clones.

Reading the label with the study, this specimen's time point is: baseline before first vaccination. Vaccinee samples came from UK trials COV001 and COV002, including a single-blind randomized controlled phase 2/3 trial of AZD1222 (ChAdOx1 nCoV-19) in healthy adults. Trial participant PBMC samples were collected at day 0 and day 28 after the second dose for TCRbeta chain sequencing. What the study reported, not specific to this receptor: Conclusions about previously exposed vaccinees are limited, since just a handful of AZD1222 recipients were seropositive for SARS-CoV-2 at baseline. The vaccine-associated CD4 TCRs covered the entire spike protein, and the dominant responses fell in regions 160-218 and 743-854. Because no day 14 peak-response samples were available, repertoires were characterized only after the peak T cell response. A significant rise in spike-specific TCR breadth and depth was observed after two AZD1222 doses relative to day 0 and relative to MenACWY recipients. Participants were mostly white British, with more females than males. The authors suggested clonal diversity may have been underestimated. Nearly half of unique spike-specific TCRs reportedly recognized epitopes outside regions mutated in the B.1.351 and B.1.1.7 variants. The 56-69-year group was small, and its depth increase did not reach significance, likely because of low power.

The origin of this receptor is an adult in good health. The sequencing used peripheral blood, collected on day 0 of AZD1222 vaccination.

The sequenced DNA is TGTGCCATCAGTGGGCGTGAATCACCCCTCCACTTT. Translated, it gives CAISGRESPLHF. The receptor chain draws on TRBV10-3 and TRBJ1-6, with no D gene named confidently. Taken from the germline V gene, the CDR1 and CDR2 loops are ENHRY and SYGVKD. Measured from the cysteine to the phenylalanine, the CDR3 is 12 residues long. Only the CDR3 portion is preserved as DNA: 36 bases, with reading frame beginning at the first base. V is clipped by 4 bases and J by 10 bases, and the sequence between their germline boundaries is 8 bases long.